A selection of T cell receptor beta chains follows, all from one sample in a study of T cells of healthy individuals. TCRdb analysed the 5' RACE reads with MiXCR anew, one entry per CDR3 protein. The table shows more than 60,000 distinct CDR3 sequences, with about a sixth occurring only once. The source of these receptors is a human donor in good health. CDR3s include the opening cysteine and the closing phenylalanine or tryptophan. Fields, in order: CDR3 protein, CDR3 DNA, J gene, clone size, V gene, D gene. D genes are given only for firm matches. Size is omitted from some rows. Given values are once, few, many or a class for expanded clones.

cdr3_aa: CASSLTGGKNIQYF; cdr3_nt: TGTGCCAGCAGCTTAACAGGGGGCAAAAACATTCAGTACTTC; j_call: TRBJ2-4; clone_size: many; v_call: TRBV7-3; d_call: NA
cdr3_aa: CASSPPKGGITEAFF; cdr3_nt: TGCGCCAGCAGCCCCCCAAAGGGAGGAATCACTGAAGCTTTCTTT; j_call: TRBJ1-1; clone_size: NA; v_call: TRBV4-1; d_call: NA
cdr3_aa: CASSLGNRGLAHEQYF; cdr3_nt: TGTGCCAGCAGCTTAGGCAATCGGGGACTAGCCCACGAGCAGTACTTC; j_call: TRBJ2-7; clone_size: many; v_call: TRBV7-6; d_call: TRBD2
cdr3_aa: CSVEAELYGYTF; cdr3_nt: TGCAGCGTTGAAGCAGAACTCTATGGCTACACCTTC; j_call: TRBJ1-2; clone_size: many; v_call: TRBV29-1; d_call: NA
cdr3_aa: CASSPPYTGANTGELFF; cdr3_nt: TGTGCCAGCAGTCCCCCCTACACAGGGGCGAACACCGGGGAGCTGTTTTTT; j_call: TRBJ2-2; clone_size: many; v_call: TRBV12-3/TRBV12-4; d_call: TRBD1
cdr3_aa: CASRTKRELGETQYF; cdr3_nt: TGTGCCAGCAGGACAAAGCGGGAGTTGGGGGAGACCCAGTACTTC; j_call: TRBJ2-5; clone_size: NA; v_call: TRBV7-2; d_call: TRBD2
cdr3_aa: CSVVLGGTEAFF; cdr3_nt: TGCAGCGTTGTCCTAGGAGGCACTGAAGCTTTCTTT; j_call: TRBJ1-1; clone_size: NA; v_call: TRBV29-1; d_call: NA
cdr3_aa: CASSQVNRTNYGYTF; cdr3_nt: TGCGCCAGCAGCCAAGTGAACAGGACTAACTATGGCTACACCTTC; j_call: TRBJ1-2; clone_size: NA; v_call: TRBV4-3; d_call: NA
cdr3_aa: CASSLLDFLNIQYF; cdr3_nt: TGTGCCAGCAGCTTGTTGGACTTTCTCAACATTCAGTACTTC; j_call: TRBJ2-4; clone_size: NA; v_call: TRBV5-5; d_call: NA
cdr3_aa: CSAGQGAGNTIYF; cdr3_nt: TGCAGCGCCGGACAGGGAGCTGGAAACACCATATATTTT; j_call: TRBJ1-3; clone_size: many; v_call: TRBV29-1; d_call: TRBD1
cdr3_aa: CASSFGGSYNEQFF; cdr3_nt: TGTGCCAGCAGCTTCGGGGGGTCCTACAATGAGCAGTTCTTC; j_call: TRBJ2-1; clone_size: many; v_call: TRBV7-3; d_call: TRBD2
cdr3_aa: CASSLYRGSGANVLTF; cdr3_nt: TGCGCCAGCAGCCTGTACAGGGGCTCTGGGGCCAACGTCCTGACTTTC; j_call: TRBJ2-6; clone_size: few; v_call: TRBV5-1; d_call: TRBD1
cdr3_aa: CASSFGDSNQPQHF; cdr3_nt: TGTGCCAGCAGTTTCGGGGATAGCAATCAGCCCCAGCATTTT; j_call: TRBJ1-5; clone_size: many; v_call: TRBV12-3/TRBV12-4; d_call: NA
cdr3_aa: CAWSPWESSYGELFF; cdr3_nt: TGTGCCTGGAGTCCATGGGAGTCCTCCTACGGGGAGCTGTTTTTT; j_call: TRBJ2-2; clone_size: NA; v_call: TRBV30; d_call: NA
cdr3_aa: CASSQEAGRTYNEQFF; cdr3_nt: TGCGCCAGCAGCCAAGAAGCGGGGAGGACCTACAATGAGCAGTTCTTC; j_call: TRBJ2-1; clone_size: NA; v_call: TRBV4-1; d_call: TRBD2
cdr3_aa: CASSTGPEQYF; cdr3_nt: TGTGCCAGCAGTACAGGACCCGAGCAGTACTTC; j_call: TRBJ2-7; clone_size: NA; v_call: TRBV6-5; d_call: NA
cdr3_aa: CSAEPGQMGDTQYF; cdr3_nt: TGCAGCGCAGAACCGGGCCAAATGGGGGATACGCAGTATTTT; j_call: TRBJ2-3; clone_size: NA; v_call: TRBV29-1; d_call: NA
cdr3_aa: CASSPTGLEETQYF; cdr3_nt: TGTGCCAGCAGTCCGACAGGGCTAGAAGAGACCCAGTACTTC; j_call: TRBJ2-5; clone_size: few; v_call: TRBV28; d_call: TRBD1
cdr3_aa: CASSQDLLGVARNTDTQYF; cdr3_nt: TGTGCCAGCAGCCAAGATCTTCTAGGAGTGGCTAGAAACACAGATACGCAGTATTTT; j_call: TRBJ2-3; clone_size: few; v_call: TRBV3-1; d_call: NA
cdr3_aa: CASWTGIGNEAFF; cdr3_nt: TGTGCCTCCTGGACAGGGATTGGTAATGAAGCTTTCTTT; j_call: TRBJ1-1; clone_size: NA; v_call: TRBV10-3; d_call: TRBD1
cdr3_aa: CASSPDGTGAYEQYF; cdr3_nt: TGTGCCAGCAGTCCCGACGGGACAGGGGCCTACGAGCAGTACTTC; j_call: TRBJ2-7; clone_size: many; v_call: TRBV2; d_call: TRBD1
cdr3_aa: CASSLGTSGVETQYF; cdr3_nt: TGTGCCAGCAGCTTGGGGACTAGCGGGGTCGAGACCCAGTACTTC; j_call: TRBJ2-5; clone_size: NA; v_call: TRBV7-9; d_call: TRBD2
cdr3_aa: CASSSQSGVPLDF; cdr3_nt: TGTGCCAGCAGCTCCCAATCAGGTGTGCCTCTGGACTTC; j_call: TRBJ2-4; clone_size: NA; v_call: TRBV7-9; d_call: NA
cdr3_aa: CASSRLQGASTGELFF; cdr3_nt: TGTGCCAGTAGTAGACTACAGGGGGCTTCCACCGGGGAGCTGTTTTTT; j_call: TRBJ2-2; clone_size: few; v_call: TRBV19; d_call: TRBD1
cdr3_aa: CASSPQNRGYNEQFF; cdr3_nt: TGTGCCAGCTCACCACAAAACAGGGGCTACAATGAGCAGTTCTTC; j_call: TRBJ2-1; clone_size: many; v_call: TRBV18; d_call: TRBD1
cdr3_aa: CASSPRQGSFGQYF; cdr3_nt: TGTGCCAGCAGCCCTAGACAGGGTTCCTTTGGGCAGTACTTC; j_call: TRBJ2-7; clone_size: many; v_call: TRBV11-2; d_call: TRBD1
cdr3_aa: CASSLGPSGGTEAFF; cdr3_nt: TGCGCCAGCAGCTTGGGGCCCTCAGGGGGTACTGAAGCTTTCTTT; j_call: TRBJ1-1; clone_size: many; v_call: TRBV5-1; d_call: TRBD1
cdr3_aa: CATQGAQSPGANVLTF; cdr3_nt: TGTGCCACACAAGGGGCGCAATCCCCTGGGGCCAACGTCCTGACTTTC; j_call: TRBJ2-6; clone_size: NA; v_call: TRBV25-1; d_call: NA
cdr3_aa: CASSKREGSSGEQFF; cdr3_nt: TGTGCCAGCAGCAAGCGGGAGGGCTCGTCGGGTGAGCAGTTCTTC; j_call: TRBJ2-1; clone_size: few; v_call: TRBV2; d_call: TRBD2
cdr3_aa: CSARDGSGIDEQFF; cdr3_nt: TGCAGTGCTAGAGATGGTAGCGGGATAGATGAGCAGTTCTTC; j_call: TRBJ2-1; clone_size: NA; v_call: TRBV20-1; d_call: TRBD2
cdr3_aa: CASSSQGTYGYTF; cdr3_nt: TGTGCCAGCAGCTCACAGGGAACCTATGGCTACACCTTC; j_call: TRBJ1-2; clone_size: NA; v_call: TRBV5-6; d_call: NA
cdr3_aa: CASSVTATDTQYF; cdr3_nt: TGTGCCAGCAGCGTGACAGCCACAGATACGCAGTATTTT; j_call: TRBJ2-3; clone_size: many; v_call: TRBV7-2; d_call: NA